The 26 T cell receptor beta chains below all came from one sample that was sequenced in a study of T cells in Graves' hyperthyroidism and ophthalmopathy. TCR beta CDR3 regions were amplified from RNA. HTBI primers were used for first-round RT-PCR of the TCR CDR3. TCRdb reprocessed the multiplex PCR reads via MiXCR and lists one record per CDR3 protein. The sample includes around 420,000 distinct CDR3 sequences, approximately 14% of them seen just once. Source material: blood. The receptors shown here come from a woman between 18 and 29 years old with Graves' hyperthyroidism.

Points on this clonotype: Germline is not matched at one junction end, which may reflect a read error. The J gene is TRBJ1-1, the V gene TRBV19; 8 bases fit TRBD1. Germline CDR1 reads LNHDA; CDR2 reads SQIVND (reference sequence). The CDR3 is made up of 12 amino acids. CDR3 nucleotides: TGTGCCAGCAGAACAGGGGGGCCTGAAGCTTCCTTT. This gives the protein CASRTGGPEASF. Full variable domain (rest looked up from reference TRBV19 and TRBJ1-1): DGGITQSPKYLFRKEGQNVTLSCEQNLNHDAMYWYRQDPGQGLRLIYYSQIVNDFQKGDIAEGYSVSREKKESFPLTVTSAQKNPTAFYLCASRTGGPEASFGQGTRLTVV.

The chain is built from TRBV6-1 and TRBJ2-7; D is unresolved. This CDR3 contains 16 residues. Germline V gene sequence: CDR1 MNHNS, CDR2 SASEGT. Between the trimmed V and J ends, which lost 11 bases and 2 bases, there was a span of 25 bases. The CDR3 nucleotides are TGTGCCGGGCGGAAAAGTCCGGAACCAGGAACCTACGAGCAGTACTTC. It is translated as CAGRKSPEPGTYEQYF.

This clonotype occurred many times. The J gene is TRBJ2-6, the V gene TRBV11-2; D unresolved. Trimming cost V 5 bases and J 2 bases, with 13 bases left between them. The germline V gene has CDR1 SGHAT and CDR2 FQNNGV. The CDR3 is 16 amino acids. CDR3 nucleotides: TGTGCCAGCAGCCAATTCGGGCGAGCTGGGGCCAACGTCCTGACTTTC. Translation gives CASSQFGRAGANVLTF.

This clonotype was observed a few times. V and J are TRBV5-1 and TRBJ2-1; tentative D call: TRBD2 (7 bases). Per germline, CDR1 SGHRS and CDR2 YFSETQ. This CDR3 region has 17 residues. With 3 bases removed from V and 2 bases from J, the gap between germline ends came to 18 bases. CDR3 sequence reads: CASSSGTGGFTYNEQFF. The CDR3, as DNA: TGCGCCAGCAGCTCGGGTACGGGGGGCTTTACCTACAATGAGCAGTTCTTC. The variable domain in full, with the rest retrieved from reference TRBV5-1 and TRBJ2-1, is KAGVTQTPRYLIKTRGQQVTLSCSPISGHRSVSWYQQTPGQGLQFLFEYFSETQRNKGNFPGRFSGRQFSNSRSEMNVSTLELGDSALYLCASSSGTGGFTYNEQFFGPGTRLTVL.

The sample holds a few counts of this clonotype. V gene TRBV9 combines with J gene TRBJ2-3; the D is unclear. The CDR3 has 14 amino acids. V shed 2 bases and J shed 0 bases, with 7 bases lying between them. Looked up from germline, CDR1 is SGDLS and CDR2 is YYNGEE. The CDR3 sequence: CASSVYSSTDTQYF. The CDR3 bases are TGTGCCAGCAGCGTCTACTCTAGCACAGATACGCAGTATTTT.

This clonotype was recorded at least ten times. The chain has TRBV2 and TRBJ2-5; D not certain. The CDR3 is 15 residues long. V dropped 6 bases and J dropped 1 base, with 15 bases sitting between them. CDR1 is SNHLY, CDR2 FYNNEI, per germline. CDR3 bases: TGTGCCAGCAGCCCGCCCGGCGCTTCCCAAGAGACCCAGTACTTC. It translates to CASSPPGASQETQYF. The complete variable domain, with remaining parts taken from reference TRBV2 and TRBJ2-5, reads EPEVTQTPSHQVTQMGQEVILRCVPISNHLYFYWYRQILGQKVEFLVSFYNNEISEKSEIFDDQFSVERPDGSNFTLKIRSTKLEDSAMYFCASSPPGASQETQYFGPGTRLLVL.

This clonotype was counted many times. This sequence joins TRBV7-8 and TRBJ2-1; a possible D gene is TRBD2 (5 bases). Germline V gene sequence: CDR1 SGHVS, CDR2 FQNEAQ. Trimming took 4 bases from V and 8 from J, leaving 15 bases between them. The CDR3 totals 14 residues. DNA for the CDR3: TGTGCCAGCAGCTGGGCCGGACGGGATTATGAGCAGTTCTTC. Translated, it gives CASSWAGRDYEQFF.

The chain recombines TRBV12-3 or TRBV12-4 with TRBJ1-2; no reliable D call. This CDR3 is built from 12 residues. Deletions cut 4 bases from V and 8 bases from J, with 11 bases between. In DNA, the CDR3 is TGTGCCAGCAGTTCTGCGATCAGCGGCTACACCTTC. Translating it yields CASSSAISGYTF.

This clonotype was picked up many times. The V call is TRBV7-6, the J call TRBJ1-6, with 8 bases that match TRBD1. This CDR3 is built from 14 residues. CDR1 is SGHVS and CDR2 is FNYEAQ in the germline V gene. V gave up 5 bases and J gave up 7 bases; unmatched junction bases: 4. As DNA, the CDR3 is TGTGCCAGCAGCGCGACAGGGGTAAATTCACCCCTCCACTTT. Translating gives CASSATGVNSPLHF.

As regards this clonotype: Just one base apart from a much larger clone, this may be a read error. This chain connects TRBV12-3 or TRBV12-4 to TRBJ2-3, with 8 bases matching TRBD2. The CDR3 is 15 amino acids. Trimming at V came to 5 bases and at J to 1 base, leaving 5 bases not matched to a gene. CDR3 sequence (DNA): TGTGCCAGCAGTCGGGGGGGCCTCCGCACAGATACGCAGTATTTT. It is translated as CASSRGGLRTDTQYF.

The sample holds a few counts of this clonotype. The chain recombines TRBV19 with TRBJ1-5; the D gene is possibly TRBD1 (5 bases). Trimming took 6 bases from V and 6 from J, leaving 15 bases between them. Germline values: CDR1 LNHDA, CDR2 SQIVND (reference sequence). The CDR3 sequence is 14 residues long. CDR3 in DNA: TGTGCCAGTAGCTTTCAGGGAAGTGGTCAGCCCCAGCATTTT. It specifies CASSFQGSGQPQHF.

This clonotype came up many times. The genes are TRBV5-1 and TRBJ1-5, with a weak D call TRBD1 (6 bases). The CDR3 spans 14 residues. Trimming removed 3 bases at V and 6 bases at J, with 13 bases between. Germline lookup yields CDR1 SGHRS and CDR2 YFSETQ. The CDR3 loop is CASSSGGRGQPQHF. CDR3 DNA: TGCGCCAGCAGCTCGGGGGGCAGAGGTCAGCCCCAGCATTTT.

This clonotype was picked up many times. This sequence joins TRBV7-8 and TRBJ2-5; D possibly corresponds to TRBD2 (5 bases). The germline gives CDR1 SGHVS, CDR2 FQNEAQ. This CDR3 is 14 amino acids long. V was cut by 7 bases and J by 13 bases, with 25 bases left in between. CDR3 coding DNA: TGTGCCAGCACCACCCGGCGGGCTAGCCCATCCCGGTACTTC. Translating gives CASTTRRASPSRYF.

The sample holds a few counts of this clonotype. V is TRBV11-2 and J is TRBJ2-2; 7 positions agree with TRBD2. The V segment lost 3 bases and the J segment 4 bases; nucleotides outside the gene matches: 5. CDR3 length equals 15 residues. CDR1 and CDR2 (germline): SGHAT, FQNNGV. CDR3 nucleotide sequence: TGTGCCAGCAGCTTGTGGCGGGAGATCACCGGGGAGCTGTTTTTT. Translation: CASSLWREITGELFF.

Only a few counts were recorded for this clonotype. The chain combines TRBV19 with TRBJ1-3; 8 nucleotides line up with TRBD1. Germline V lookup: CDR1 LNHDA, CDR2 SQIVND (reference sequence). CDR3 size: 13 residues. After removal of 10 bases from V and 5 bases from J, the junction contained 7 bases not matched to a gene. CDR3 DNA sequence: TGTGCCACGTCCCGGGACAGGCGAAACACCATATATTTT. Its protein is CATSRDRRNTIYF. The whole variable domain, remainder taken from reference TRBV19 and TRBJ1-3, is DGGITQSPKYLFRKEGQNVTLSCEQNLNHDAMYWYRQDPGQGLRLIYYSQIVNDFQKGDIAEGYSVSREKKESFPLTVTSAQKNPTAFYLCATSRDRRNTIYFGEGSWLTVV.

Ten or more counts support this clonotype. Written as DNA, the CDR3 is TGTGCCAGCACCCGAGACAGGGCTCAGTTCTTC. It codes for CASTRDRAQFF. The genes are TRBV2 and TRBJ2-1; 7 bases are a match to TRBD1. The CDR3 consists of 11 residues. Germline CDR1 and CDR2: SNHLY and FYNNEI. V trimming: 7 bases; J trimming: 13 bases; junction bases outside the gene matches: 7.

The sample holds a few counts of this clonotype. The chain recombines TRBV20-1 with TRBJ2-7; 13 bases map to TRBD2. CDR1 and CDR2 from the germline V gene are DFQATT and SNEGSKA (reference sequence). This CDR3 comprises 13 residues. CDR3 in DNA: TGCAGCTTGATGGGACTAGCGGGAAGCGAGCAGTACTTC. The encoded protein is CSLMGLAGSEQYF.

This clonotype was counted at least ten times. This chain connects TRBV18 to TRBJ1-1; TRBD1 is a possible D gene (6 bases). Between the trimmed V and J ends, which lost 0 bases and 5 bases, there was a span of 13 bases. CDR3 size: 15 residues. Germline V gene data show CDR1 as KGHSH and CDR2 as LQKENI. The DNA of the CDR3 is TGTGCCAGCTCACCACCTCTTCACAGGGATACTGAAGCTTTCTTT. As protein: CASSPPLHRDTEAFF.

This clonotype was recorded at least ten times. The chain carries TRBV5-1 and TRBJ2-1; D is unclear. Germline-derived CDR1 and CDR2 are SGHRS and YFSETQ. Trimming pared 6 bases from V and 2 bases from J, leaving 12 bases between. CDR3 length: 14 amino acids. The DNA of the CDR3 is TGCGCCAGCAACCGCGAAAGCACCTACAATGAGCAGTTCTTC. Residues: CASNRESTYNEQFF. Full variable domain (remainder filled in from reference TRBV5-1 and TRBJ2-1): KAGVTQTPRYLIKTRGQQVTLSCSPISGHRSVSWYQQTPGQGLQFLFEYFSETQRNKGNFPGRFSGRQFSNSRSEMNVSTLELGDSALYLCASNRESTYNEQFFGPGTRLTVL.

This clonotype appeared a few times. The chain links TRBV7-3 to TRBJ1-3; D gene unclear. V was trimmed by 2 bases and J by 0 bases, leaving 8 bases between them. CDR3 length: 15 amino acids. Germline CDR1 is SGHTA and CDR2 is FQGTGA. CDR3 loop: CASSLRTASGNTIYF. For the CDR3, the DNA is TGTGCCAGCAGCTTACGGACGGCCTCTGGAAACACCATATATTTT.

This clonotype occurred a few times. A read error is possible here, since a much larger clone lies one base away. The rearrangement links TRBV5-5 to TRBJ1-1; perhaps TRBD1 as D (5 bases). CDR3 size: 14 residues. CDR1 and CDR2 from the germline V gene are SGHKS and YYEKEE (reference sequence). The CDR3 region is CASSLVSSGNEASF. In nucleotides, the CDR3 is TGTGCCAGCAGCTTGGTATCATCAGGGAATGAAGCTTCCTTT.

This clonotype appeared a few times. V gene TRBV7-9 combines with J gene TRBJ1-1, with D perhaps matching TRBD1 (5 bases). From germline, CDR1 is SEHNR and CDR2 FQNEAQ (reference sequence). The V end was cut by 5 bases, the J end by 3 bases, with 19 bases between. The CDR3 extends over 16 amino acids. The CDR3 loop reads CASSRDGLEGDTEAFF. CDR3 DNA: TGTGCCAGCAGCCGCGACGGTTTAGAAGGGGACACTGAAGCTTTCTTT. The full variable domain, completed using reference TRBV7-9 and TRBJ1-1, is DTGVSQNPRHKITKRGQNVTFRCDPISEHNRLYWYRQTLGQGPEFLTYFQNEAQLEKSRLLSDRFSAERPKGSFSTLEIQRTEQGDSAMYLCASSRDGLEGDTEAFFGQGTRLTVV.

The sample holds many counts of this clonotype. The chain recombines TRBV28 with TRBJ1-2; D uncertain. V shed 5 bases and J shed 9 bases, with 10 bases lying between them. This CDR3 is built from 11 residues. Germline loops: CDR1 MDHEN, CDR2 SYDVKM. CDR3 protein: CASSTSRSYTF. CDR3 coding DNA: TGTGCCAGCAGTACGTCAAGGAGCTACACCTTC.

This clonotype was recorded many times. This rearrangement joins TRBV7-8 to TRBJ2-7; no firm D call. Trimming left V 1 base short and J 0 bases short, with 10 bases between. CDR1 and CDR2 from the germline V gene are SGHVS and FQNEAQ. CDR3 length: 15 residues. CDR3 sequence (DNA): TGTGCCAGCAGCTTAGGAGATGCCGGCTCCTACGAGCAGTACTTC. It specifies CASSLGDAGSYEQYF. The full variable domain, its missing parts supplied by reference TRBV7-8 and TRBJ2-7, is GAGVSQSPRYKVAKRGQDVALRCDPISGHVSLFWYQQALGQGPEFLTYFQNEAQLDKSGLPSDRFFAERPEGSVSTLKIQRTQQEDSAVYLCASSLGDAGSYEQYFGPGTRLTVT.

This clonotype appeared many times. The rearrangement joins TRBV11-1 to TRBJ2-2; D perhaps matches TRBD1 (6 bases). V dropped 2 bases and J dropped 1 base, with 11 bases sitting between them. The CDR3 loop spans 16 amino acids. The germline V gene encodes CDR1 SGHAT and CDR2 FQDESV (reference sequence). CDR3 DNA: TGTGCCAGCAGCTTAAGGGGGTCAGAGAACACCGGGGAGCTGTTTTTT. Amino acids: CASSLRGSENTGELFF. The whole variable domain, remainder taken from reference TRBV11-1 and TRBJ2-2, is EAEVAQSPRYKITEKSQAVAFWCDPISGHATLYWYRQILGQGPELLVQFQDESVVDDSQLPKDRFSAERLKGVDSTLKIQPAELGDSAMYLCASSLRGSENTGELFFGEGSRLTVL.

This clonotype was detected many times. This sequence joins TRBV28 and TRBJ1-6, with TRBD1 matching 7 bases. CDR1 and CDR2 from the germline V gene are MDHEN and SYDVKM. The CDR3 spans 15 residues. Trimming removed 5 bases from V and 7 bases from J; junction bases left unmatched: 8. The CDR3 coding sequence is TGTGCCAGCAGTGTGACAGGGAATGGCAATTCACCCCTCCACTTT. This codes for CASSVTGNGNSPLHF.